Listed below are T cell receptor beta chains from one sample, sequenced in a study of regulatory T cells in long-lasting Graves disease. TCRdb reanalysed the multiplex PCR reads using MiXCR and keeps one entry per CDR3 protein. The sample records about 450,000 distinct CDR3 sequences, around 20% being singletons. Material: peripheral blood mononuclear cells (PBMCs), obtained when the disease was refractory, from a patient treated with antithyroid drugs. These receptors were obtained from a female donor with Graves disease. Both conserved end residues are trimmed from each CDR3.

V gene: TRBV2; J gene: TRBJ1-1; CDR3 protein: ASSEDTMGTEAF
V gene: TRBV10-3; J gene: TRBJ2-6; CDR3 protein: AISELPGSSGANVLT
V gene: TRBV9; J gene: TRBJ2-7; CDR3 protein: ASSVAGTNSYEQY
V gene: TRBV6-5; J gene: TRBJ2-7; CDR3 protein: ASSYSSSGASYEQY
V gene: TRBV24-1; J gene: TRBJ1-2; CDR3 protein: ATSDLSAPPYGYT
V gene: TRBV20-1; J gene: TRBJ2-7; CDR3 protein: SVMGGYEQY
V gene: TRBV29-1; J gene: TRBJ1-2; CDR3 protein: SVGDGRGGSGNGYT
V gene: TRBV4-1; J gene: TRBJ2-5; CDR3 protein: ASSQDPTVQETQY
V gene: TRBV28; J gene: TRBJ2-5; CDR3 protein: ASRTDVSLVLETQY
V gene: TRBV18; J gene: TRBJ2-7; CDR3 protein: ASSPRQGGYEQY
V gene: TRBV28; J gene: TRBJ2-7; CDR3 protein: ASGLSVAGSSYEQY
V gene: TRBV28; J gene: TRBJ1-5; CDR3 protein: ASSPWTGGGNQPQH
V gene: TRBV11-2; J gene: TRBJ2-7; CDR3 protein: ASSQERTSGIYEQY
V gene: TRBV19; J gene: TRBJ1-1; CDR3 protein: ASMERGGTEAF
V gene: TRBV29-1; J gene: TRBJ1-1; CDR3 protein: SASDRGVNTEAF
V gene: TRBV20-1; J gene: TRBJ1-1; CDR3 protein: SAIEGQGSNTEAF
V gene: TRBV7-9; J gene: TRBJ1-1; CDR3 protein: ASSLLLGSTEAF
V gene: TRBV5-1; J gene: TRBJ2-5; CDR3 protein: ASKDPTTTQY
V gene: TRBV3-1; J gene: TRBJ2-7; CDR3 protein: ASSQRVREQY
V gene: TRBV29-1; J gene: TRBJ2-2; CDR3 protein: SVEGCCTGELF
V gene: TRBV19; J gene: TRBJ2-3; CDR3 protein: ASSSISGRVADTQY
V gene: TRBV29-1; J gene: TRBJ2-7; CDR3 protein: SVTSGRSYEQY
V gene: TRBV10-3; J gene: TRBJ2-7; CDR3 protein: ATTGDSYEQY
V gene: TRBV2; J gene: TRBJ1-6; CDR3 protein: ASSEPRQPPYNSPLH
V gene: TRBV29-1; J gene: TRBJ1-4; CDR3 protein: SVVSSGNEKLF
V gene: TRBV5-1; J gene: TRBJ2-1; CDR3 protein: ASSLAVTTYNEQF
V gene: TRBV6-1; J gene: TRBJ2-7; CDR3 protein: ASSERQGGTYEQY
V gene: TRBV20-1; J gene: TRBJ2-3; CDR3 protein: SAQPRWPGDTQY
V gene: TRBV27; J gene: TRBJ2-7; CDR3 protein: ASAVWGSGSYEQY
V gene: TRBV28; J gene: TRBJ2-2; CDR3 protein: ASSQRGLAGGRRELF
V gene: TRBV28; J gene: TRBJ1-2; CDR3 protein: ASRQGLDGYT
V gene: TRBV11-2; J gene: TRBJ1-1; CDR3 protein: ASSLYLSENTEAF
V gene: TRBV9; J gene: TRBJ1-2; CDR3 protein: ASSVAPEGANYGYT
V gene: TRBV30; J gene: TRBJ2-2; CDR3 protein: AWSSTGELF
V gene: TRBV28; J gene: TRBJ1-1; CDR3 protein: ATVEDREAF
V gene: TRBV29-1; J gene: TRBJ2-7; CDR3 protein: SGRVSSYEQY
V gene: TRBV28; J gene: TRBJ2-5; CDR3 protein: ASSGDRVFSQETQY
V gene: TRBV29-1; J gene: TRBJ1-1; CDR3 protein: SARGGPLEAF
V gene: TRBV20-1; J gene: TRBJ2-7; CDR3 protein: SASASTGGFYEQY
V gene: TRBV28; J gene: TRBJ2-7; CDR3 protein: ASSLLIATLYEQY
V gene: TRBV2; J gene: TRBJ2-2; CDR3 protein: ASSVAGGQSNGELF
V gene: TRBV7-2; J gene: TRBJ1-5; CDR3 protein: ASSTNRGRNQPQH
V gene: TRBV29-1; J gene: TRBJ1-4; CDR3 protein: SVEIPGSLQGKLF
V gene: TRBV7-2; J gene: TRBJ1-3; CDR3 protein: ASSLEAAGMGFGNTIY
V gene: TRBV28; J gene: TRBJ1-2; CDR3 protein: ASSLKGKGYGYT
V gene: TRBV7-3; J gene: TRBJ2-3; CDR3 protein: ASSPGAITDTQY
V gene: TRBV28; J gene: TRBJ2-7; CDR3 protein: ASSLKGPYEQY
V gene: TRBV7-8; J gene: TRBJ1-2; CDR3 protein: ASSSEQVGTGIYGYT
V gene: TRBV11-2; J gene: TRBJ1-3; CDR3 protein: ASSLGLGGIGNTIY
V gene: TRBV5-8; J gene: TRBJ2-5; CDR3 protein: ASSLDRQGGMVGETQY
V gene: TRBV19; J gene: TRBJ2-3; CDR3 protein: ASSVKQGTDTQY
V gene: TRBV18; J gene: TRBJ1-1; CDR3 protein: ASSPGSSASTEAF
V gene: TRBV28; J gene: TRBJ1-1; CDR3 protein: ASSLNRANLMNTEAF
V gene: TRBV9; J gene: TRBJ2-2; CDR3 protein: ASSAGDTGELF
V gene: TRBV5-6; J gene: TRBJ2-7; CDR3 protein: ASSFPGEALDEQY
V gene: TRBV19; J gene: TRBJ1-1; CDR3 protein: ASSIWGLDTEAF
V gene: TRBV5-1; J gene: TRBJ2-2; CDR3 protein: ASSTGQGRTGELF